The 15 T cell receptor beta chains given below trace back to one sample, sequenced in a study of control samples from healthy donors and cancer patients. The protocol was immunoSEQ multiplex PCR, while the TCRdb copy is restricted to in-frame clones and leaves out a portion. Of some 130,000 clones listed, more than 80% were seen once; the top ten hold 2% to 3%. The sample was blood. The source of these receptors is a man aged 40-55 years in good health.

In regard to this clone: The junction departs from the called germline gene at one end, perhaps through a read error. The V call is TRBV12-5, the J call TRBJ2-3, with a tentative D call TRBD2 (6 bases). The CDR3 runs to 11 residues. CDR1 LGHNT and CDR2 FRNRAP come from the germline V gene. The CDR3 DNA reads TGTGCTAGTGGGCGATCCACGGGACTCCAGTTT. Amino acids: CASGRSTGLQF. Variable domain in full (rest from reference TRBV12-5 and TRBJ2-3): DARVTQTPRHKVTEMGQEVTMRCQPILGHNTVFWYRQTMMQGLELLAYFRNRAPLDDSGMPKDRFSAEMPDATLATLKIQPSEPRDSAVYFCASGRSTGLQFGPGTRLTVL.

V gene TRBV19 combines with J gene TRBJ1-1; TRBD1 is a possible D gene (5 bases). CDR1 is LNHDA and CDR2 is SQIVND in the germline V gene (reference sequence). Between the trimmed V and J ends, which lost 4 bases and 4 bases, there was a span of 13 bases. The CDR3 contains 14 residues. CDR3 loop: CASSTQTVGTEAFF. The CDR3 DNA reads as TGTGCCAGTAGTACCCAGACAGTGGGCACTGAAGCTTTCTTT.

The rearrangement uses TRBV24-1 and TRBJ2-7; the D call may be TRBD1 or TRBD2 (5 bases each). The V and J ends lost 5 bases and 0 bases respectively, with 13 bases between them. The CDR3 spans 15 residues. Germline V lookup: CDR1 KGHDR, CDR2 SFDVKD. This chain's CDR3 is CATSAGALLSYEQYF. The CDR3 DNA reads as TGTGCCACCAGTGCCGGGGCCCTTCTCTCCTACGAGCAGTACTTC.

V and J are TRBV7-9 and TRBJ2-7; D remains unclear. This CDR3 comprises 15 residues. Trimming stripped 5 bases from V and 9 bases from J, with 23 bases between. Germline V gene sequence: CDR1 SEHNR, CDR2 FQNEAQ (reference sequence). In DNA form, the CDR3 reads TGTGCCAGCAGCAAGGAGTGGTCCTCGGGTGTCGCGCAGTACTTC. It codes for CASSKEWSSGVAQYF.

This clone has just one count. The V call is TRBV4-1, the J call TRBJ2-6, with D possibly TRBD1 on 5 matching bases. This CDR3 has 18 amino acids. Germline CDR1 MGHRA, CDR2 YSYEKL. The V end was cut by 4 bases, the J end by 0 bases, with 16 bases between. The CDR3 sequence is CASSLRARANSGANVLTF. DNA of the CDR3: TGCGCCAGCAGCCTTAGGGCCAGGGCCAACTCTGGGGCCAACGTCCTGACTTTC.

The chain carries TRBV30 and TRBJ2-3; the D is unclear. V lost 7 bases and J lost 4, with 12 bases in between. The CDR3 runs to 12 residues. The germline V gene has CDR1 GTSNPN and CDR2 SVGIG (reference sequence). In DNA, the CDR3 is TGTGCCTTGAACCTGATCTCAGATACGCAGTATTTT. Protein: CALNLISDTQYF.

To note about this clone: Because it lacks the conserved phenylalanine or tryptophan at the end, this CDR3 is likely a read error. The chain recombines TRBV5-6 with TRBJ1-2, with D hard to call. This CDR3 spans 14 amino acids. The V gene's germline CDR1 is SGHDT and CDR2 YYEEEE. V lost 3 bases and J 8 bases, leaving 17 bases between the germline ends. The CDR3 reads CASSSYPGPRGYTL. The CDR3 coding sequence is TGTGCCAGCAGCTCATATCCGGGCCCCCGGGGCTACACCCTC.

The DNA for the CDR3 is TGCGCCAGCAGCAGGGACAGGGGCACCGGGGAGCTGTTTTTT. Encoded protein: CASSRDRGTGELFF. The chain uses TRBV5-1 and TRBJ2-2, with 10 positions matching TRBD1. J gave up 4 bases and V 4 bases, and 1 base lay outside the gene matches. The germline gives CDR1 SGHRS, CDR2 YFSETQ. The CDR3 is 14 residues long.

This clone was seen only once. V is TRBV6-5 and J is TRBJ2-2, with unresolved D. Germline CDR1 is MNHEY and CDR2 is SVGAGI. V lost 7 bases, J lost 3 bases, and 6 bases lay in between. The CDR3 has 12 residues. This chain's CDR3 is CASKEYTGELFF. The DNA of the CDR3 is TGTGCCAGCAAAGAGTACACCGGGGAGCTGTTTTTT.

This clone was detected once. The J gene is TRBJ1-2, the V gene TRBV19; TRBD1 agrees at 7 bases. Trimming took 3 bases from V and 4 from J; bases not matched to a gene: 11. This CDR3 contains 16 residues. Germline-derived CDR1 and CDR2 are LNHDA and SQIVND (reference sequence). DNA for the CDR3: TGTGCCAGTAGTATTCGGAGGGGGCAGTTAACCTATGGCTACACCTTC. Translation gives CASSIRRGQLTYGYTF.

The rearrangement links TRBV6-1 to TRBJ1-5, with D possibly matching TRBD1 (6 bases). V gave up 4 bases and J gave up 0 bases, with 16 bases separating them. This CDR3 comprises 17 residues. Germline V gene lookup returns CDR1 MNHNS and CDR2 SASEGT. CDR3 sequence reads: CASSAEQGYYSNQPQHF. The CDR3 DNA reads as TGTGCCAGCAGTGCCGAACAGGGATACTATAGCAATCAGCCCCAGCATTTT.

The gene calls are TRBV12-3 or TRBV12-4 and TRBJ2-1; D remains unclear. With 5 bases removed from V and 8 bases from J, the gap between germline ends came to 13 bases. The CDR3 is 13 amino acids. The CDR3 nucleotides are TGTGCCAGCAGTCCCCGACAAGGCGATGAGCAGTTCTTC. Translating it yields CASSPRQGDEQFF.

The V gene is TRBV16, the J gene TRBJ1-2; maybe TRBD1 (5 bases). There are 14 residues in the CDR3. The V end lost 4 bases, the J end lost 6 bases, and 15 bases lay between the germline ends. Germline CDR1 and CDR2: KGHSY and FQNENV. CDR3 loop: CASSPGRAGDGYTF. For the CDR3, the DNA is TGTGCCAGCAGCCCCGGCAGGGCCGGCGATGGCTACACCTTC.

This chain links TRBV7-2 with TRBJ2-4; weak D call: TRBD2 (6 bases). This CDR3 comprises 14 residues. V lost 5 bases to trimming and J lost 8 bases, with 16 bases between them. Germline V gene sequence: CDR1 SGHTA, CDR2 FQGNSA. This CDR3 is CASSPIGWGDIQYF. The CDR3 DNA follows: TGTGCCAGCAGCCCCATCGGGTGGGGGGACATTCAGTACTTC.

Here the CDR3 DNA reads TGTGCCAGCAGCGCCCGGCCCCAGGGCAATGAGCAGTTCTTC. It specifies CASSARPQGNEQFF. The chain employs TRBV9 and TRBJ2-1; perhaps TRBD1 as D (5 bases). CDR1 is SGDLS, CDR2 YYNGEE, per germline. With 3 bases removed from V and 6 bases from J, the gap between germline ends came to 13 bases. The CDR3 extends over 14 amino acids.